This TCR beta chain was obtained from a study of blood T cell repertoires in COVID-19. Overall study: Acute and convalescent COVID-19 samples came from the United States, Italy and Spain. The analysed material was cDNA or gDNA that came from T cells, B-cell-depleted T cells, or PBMCs.

Methods used by the authors: Reference gene primer amplification gave estimated nucleated cell counts. The repertoire was sequenced with immunoSEQ multiplex PCR; TCRdb's copy has only in-frame clones and lacks some. V and J calls and clone size are given by that table; D and trimming were obtained from the DNA. The sample yields about 68,000 clones, roughly 80% seen once. The V and J ends lost 5 bases and 5 bases respectively, with 19 bases between them. The CDR3 has 15 residues. From germline, CDR1 is MDHEN and CDR2 SYDVKM. The rearrangement joins TRBV28 to TRBJ2-7; maybe TRBD1 (6 bases). The sequence was collected from an elderly man with acute or convalescent COVID-19. The specimen was peripheral blood. DNA of the CDR3: TGTGCCAGCAGTCAGACCGACAGGTTTAAAGACGAGCAGTACTTC. Protein: CASSQTDRFKDEQYF.